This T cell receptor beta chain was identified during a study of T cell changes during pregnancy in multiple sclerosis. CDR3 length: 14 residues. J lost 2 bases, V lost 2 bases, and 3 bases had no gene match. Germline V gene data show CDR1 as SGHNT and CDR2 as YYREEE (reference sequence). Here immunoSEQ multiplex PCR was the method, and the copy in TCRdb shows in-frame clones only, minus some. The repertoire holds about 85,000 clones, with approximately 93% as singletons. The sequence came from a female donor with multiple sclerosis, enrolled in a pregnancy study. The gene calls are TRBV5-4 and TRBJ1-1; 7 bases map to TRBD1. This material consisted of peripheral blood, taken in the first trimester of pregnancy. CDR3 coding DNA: TGTGCCAGCAGCTTCAACAGGGGCAACACTGAAGCTTTCTTT. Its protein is CASSFNRGNTEAFF.